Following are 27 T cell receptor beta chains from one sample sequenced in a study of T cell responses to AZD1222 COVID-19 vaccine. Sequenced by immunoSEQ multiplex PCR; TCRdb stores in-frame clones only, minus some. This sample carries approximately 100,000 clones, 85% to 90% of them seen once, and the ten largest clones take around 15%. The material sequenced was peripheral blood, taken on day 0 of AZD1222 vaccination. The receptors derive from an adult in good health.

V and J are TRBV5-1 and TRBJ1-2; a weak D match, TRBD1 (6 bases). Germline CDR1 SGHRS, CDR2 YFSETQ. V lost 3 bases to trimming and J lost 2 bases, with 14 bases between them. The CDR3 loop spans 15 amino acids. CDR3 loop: CASSWTQGLNYGYTF. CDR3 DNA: TGCGCCAGCAGCTGGACACAGGGCCTCAACTATGGCTACACCTTC.

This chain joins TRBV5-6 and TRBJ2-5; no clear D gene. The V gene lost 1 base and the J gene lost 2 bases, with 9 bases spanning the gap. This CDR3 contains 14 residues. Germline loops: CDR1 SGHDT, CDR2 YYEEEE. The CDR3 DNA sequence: TGTGCCAGCAGCTTGTTAGGTGGGCAAGAGACCCAGTACTTC. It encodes CASSLLGGQETQYF.

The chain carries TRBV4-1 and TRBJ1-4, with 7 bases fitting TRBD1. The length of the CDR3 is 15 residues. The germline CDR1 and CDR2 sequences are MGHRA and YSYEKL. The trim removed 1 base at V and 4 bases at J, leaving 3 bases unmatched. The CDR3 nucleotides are TGCGCCAGCAGCCAAGCGGGACAGTTTAATGAAAAACTGTTTTTT. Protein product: CASSQAGQFNEKLFF.

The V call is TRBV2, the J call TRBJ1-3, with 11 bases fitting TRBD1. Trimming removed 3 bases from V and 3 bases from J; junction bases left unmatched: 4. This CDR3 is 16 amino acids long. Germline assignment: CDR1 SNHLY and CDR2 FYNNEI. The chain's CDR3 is CASSDRTGGGGNTIYF. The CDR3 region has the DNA TGTGCCAGCAGTGATAGGACAGGGGGCGGTGGAAACACCATATATTTT.

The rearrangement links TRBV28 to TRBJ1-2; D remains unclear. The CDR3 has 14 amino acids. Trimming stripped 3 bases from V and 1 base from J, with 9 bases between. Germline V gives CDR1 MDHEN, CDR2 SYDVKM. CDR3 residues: CASSFTANNYGYTF. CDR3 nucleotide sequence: TGTGCCAGCAGTTTCACAGCTAATAACTATGGCTACACCTTC.

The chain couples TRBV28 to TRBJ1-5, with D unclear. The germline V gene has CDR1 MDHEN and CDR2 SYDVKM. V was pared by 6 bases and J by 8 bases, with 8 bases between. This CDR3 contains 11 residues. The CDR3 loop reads CASSGKEPQHF. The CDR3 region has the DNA TGTGCCAGCAGCGGGAAGGAGCCCCAGCATTTT. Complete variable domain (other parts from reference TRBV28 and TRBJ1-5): DVKVTQSSRYLVKRTGEKVFLECVQDMDHENMFWYRQDPGLGLRLIYFSYDVKMKEKGDIPEGYSVSREKKERFSLILESASTNQTSMYLCASSGKEPQHFGDGTRLSIL.

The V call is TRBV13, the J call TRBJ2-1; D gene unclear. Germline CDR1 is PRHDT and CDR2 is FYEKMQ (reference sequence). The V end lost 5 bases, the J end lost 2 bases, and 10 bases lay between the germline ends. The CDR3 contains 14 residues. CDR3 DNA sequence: TGTGCCAGCAGCCCCGGACGGGCCTACAATGAGCAGTTCTTC. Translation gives CASSPGRAYNEQFF.

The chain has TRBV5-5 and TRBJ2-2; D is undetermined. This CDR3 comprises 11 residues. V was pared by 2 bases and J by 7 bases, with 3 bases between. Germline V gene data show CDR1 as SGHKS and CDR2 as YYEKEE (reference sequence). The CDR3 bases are TGTGCCAGCAGCTTCAGCGGGGAGCTGTTTTTT. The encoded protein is CASSFSGELFF. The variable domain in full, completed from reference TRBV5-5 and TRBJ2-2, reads DAGVTQSPTHLIKTRGQQVTLRCSPISGHKSVSWYQQVLGQGPQFIFQYYEKEERGRGNFPDRFSARQFPNYSSELNVNALLLGDSALYLCASSFSGELFFGEGSRLTVL.

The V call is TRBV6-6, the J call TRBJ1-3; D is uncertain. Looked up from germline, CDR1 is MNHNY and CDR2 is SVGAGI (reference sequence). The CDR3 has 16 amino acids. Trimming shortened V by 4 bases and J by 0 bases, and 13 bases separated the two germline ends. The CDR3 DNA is TGTGCCAGCAGTTTATTACAGATAACCTCTGGAAACACCATATATTTT. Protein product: CASSLLQITSGNTIYF.

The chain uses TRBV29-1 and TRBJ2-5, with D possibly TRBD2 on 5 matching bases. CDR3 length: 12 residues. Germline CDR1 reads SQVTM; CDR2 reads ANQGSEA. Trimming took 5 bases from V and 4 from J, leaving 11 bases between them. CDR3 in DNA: TGCAGCGTTTCTCAAGAGGGAGAGACCCAGTACTTC. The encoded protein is CSVSQEGETQYF.

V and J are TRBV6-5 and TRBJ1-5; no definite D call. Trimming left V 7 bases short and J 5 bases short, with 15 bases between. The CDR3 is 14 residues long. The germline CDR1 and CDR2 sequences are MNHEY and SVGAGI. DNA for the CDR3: TGTGCCAGCAAAGAAAATGGGGAATATCAGCCCCAGCATTTT. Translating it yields CASKENGEYQPQHF.

The DNA of the CDR3 is TGTGCCAGCAGCCAAAGACTAGCGGGAACAGATACGCAGTATTTT. Protein product: CASSQRLAGTDTQYF. The V and J genes are TRBV3-1 (or the pseudogene TRBV3-2) and TRBJ2-3, with 11 bases aligning to TRBD2. V was pared by 2 bases and J by 3 bases, with 1 base of the junction left unmatched. Germline CDR1 reads LGHDT; CDR2 reads YNNKEL (reference sequence). The CDR3 is 15 residues long.

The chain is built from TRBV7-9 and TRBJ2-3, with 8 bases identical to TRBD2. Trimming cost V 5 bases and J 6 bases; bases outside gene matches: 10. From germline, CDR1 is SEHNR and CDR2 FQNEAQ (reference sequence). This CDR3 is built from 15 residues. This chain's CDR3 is CASSPETSVRDTQYF. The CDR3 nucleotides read TGTGCCAGCAGCCCCGAGACTAGCGTCAGGGATACGCAGTATTTT.

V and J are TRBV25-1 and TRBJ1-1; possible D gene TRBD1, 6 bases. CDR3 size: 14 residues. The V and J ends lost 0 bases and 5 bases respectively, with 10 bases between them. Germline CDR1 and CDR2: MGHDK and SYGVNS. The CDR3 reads CASSEYRQETEAFF. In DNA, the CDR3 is TGTGCCAGCAGTGAATATCGACAGGAAACTGAAGCTTTCTTT.

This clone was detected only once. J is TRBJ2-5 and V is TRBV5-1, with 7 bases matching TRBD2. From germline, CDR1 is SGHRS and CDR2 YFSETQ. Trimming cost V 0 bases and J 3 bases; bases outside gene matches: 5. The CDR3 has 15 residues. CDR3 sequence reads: CASSLVLAGEETQYF. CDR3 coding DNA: TGCGCCAGCAGCTTGGTACTCGCGGGGGAAGAGACCCAGTACTTC.

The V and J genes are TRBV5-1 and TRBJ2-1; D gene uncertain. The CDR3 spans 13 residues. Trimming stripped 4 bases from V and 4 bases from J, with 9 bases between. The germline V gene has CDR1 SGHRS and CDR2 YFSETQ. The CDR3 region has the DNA TGCGCCAGCAGCACGTCGGGTTACAATGAGCAGTTCTTC. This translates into CASSTSGYNEQFF.

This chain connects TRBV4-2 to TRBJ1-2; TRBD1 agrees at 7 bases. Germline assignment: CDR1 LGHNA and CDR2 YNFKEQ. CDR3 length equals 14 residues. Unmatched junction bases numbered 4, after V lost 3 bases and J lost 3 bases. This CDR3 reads CASSQDGTDYGYTF. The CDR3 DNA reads TGTGCCAGCAGCCAGGACGGGACAGACTATGGCTACACCTTC.

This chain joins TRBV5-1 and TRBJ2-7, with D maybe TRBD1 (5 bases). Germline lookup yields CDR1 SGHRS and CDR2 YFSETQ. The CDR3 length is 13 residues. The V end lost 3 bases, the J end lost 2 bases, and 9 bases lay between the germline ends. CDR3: CASSSGWAYEQYF. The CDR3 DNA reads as TGCGCCAGCAGCTCAGGGTGGGCCTACGAGCAGTACTTC.

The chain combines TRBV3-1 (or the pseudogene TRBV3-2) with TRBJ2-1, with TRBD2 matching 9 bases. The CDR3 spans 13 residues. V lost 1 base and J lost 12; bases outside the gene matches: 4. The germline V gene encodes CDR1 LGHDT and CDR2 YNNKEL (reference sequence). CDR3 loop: CASSQAPAGGQFF. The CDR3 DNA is TGTGCCAGCAGCCAAGCCCCAGCGGGGGGGCAGTTCTTC.

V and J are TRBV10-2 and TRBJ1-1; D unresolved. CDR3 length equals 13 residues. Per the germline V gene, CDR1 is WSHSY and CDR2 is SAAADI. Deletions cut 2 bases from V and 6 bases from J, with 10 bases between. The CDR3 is CASSETVSSEAFF. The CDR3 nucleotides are TGCGCCAGCAGTGAGACTGTCAGCTCTGAAGCTTTCTTT.

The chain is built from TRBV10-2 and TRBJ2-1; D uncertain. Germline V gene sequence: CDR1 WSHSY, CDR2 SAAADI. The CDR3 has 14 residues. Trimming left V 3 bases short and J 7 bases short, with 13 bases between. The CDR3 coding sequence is TGCGCCAGCAGTGATTGGCGGACCTTAAATGAGCAGTTCTTC. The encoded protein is CASSDWRTLNEQFF.

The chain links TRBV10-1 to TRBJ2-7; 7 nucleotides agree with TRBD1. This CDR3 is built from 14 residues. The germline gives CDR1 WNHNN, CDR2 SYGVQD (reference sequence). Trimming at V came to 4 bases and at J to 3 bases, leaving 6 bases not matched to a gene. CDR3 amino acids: CASSGGQTRYEQYF. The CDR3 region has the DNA TGCGCCAGCAGTGGGGGACAGACTCGCTACGAGCAGTACTTC.

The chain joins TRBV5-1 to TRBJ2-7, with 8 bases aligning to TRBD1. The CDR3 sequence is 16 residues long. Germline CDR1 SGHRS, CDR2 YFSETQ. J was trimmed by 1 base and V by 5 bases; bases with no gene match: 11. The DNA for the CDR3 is TGCGCCAGCAGTATTTATGGGACAGGCATTTCCTACGAGCAGTACTTC. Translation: CASSIYGTGISYEQYF. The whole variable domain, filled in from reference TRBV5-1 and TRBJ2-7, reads KAGVTQTPRYLIKTRGQQVTLSCSPISGHRSVSWYQQTPGQGLQFLFEYFSETQRNKGNFPGRFSGRQFSNSRSEMNVSTLELGDSALYLCASSIYGTGISYEQYFGPGTRLTVT.

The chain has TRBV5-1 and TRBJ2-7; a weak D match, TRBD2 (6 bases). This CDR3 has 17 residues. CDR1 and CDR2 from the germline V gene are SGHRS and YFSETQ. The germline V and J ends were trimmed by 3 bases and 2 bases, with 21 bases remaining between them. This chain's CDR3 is CASSSTYSGTFTYEQYF. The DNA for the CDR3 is TGCGCCAGCAGCTCCACCTATTCGGGGACTTTTACCTACGAGCAGTACTTC.

The CDR3 region is CASSLLAGTGGTGELFF. The DNA for the CDR3 is TGCGCCAGCAGCTTGCTAGCCGGGACAGGGGGGACCGGGGAGCTGTTTTTT. The V call is TRBV5-1, the J call TRBJ2-2; 11 nucleotides agree with TRBD1. The CDR3 length is 17 residues. After removal of 1 base from V and 5 bases from J, the junction contained 7 bases not matched to a gene. Looked up from germline, CDR1 is SGHRS and CDR2 is YFSETQ.

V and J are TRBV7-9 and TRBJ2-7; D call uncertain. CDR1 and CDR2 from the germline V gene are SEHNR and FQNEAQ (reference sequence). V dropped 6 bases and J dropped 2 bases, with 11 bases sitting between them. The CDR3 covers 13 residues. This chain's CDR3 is CASSPTLAYEQYF. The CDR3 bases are TGTGCCAGCAGTCCTACATTAGCCTACGAGCAGTACTTC.

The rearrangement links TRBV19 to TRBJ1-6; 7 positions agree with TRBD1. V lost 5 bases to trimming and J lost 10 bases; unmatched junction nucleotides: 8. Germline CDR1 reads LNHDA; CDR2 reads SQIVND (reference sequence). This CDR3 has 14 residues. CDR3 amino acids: CASSEGGAGSPLHF. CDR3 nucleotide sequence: TGTGCCAGTAGTGAAGGGGGCGCGGGATCACCCCTCCACTTT.